This T cell receptor (beta chain) was identified during a study of blood T cell repertoires in COVID-19. Original handling: It was from reference gene primer amplification that nucleated cell counts were estimated. Some clones are missing from TCRdb's copy, which holds only in-frame ones; the method was immunoSEQ multiplex PCR. Clone size and the V and J calls come from that table; the DNA yielded D and trimming. The data show about 260,000 clones, 85% to 95% seen once. The CDR3 has 16 amino acids. CDR1 and CDR2 from the germline V gene are SGHAT and FQNNGV. V was clipped by 5 bases and J by 2 bases; unmatched bases: 5.

Material for sequencing was PBMCs or T cells enriched from blood (not recorded which). The sequence derives from a man aged 35 to 55 who had been exposed to COVID-19. J is TRBJ2-2 and V is TRBV11-2, with 10 bases identical to TRBD2. CDR3 sequence: CASSQGLAVNTGELFF. As DNA, the CDR3 is TGTGCCAGCAGCCAAGGACTAGCGGTTAACACCGGGGAGCTGTTTTTT. Together with reference TRBV11-2 and TRBJ2-2, the CDR3 gives the full variable domain: EAGVAQSPRYKIIEKRQSVAFWCNPISGHATLYWYQQILGQGPKLLIQFQNNGVVDDSQLPKDRFSAERLKGVDSTLKIQPAKLEDSAVYLCASSQGLAVNTGELFFGEGSRLTVL.